This TCR beta chain was sequenced in a study of T cell responses to AZD1222 COVID-19 vaccine. With regard to this clone: As yet, its antigen is unknown.

Notes on the study in general: The CD4 TCRs associated with vaccination extended across spike and predominated at 160-218 and 743-854. White British donors predominated, females outnumbered males, and clonal diversity was possibly underestimated.

TCRdb keeps only in-frame clones here, not all; method: immunoSEQ multiplex PCR. This table holds 150,000 to 200,000 clones, more than 90% found once. J was trimmed by 7 bases and V by 4 bases; bases with no gene match: 7. The CDR3 is 14 residues long. Germline CDR1 reads MRHNA; CDR2 reads SNTAGT. This chain uses TRBV6-4 with TRBJ1-5; TRBD1 agrees at 7 bases. The receptor comes from an adult who received the MenACWY meningococcal vaccine as a control. Here the sequenced sample was peripheral blood, taken 28 days after the second dose of the MenACWY control vaccine. The DNA for the CDR3 is TGTGCCAGCAGTGTCTCGACAGGGACGCAGCCCCAGCATTTT. It codes for CASSVSTGTQPQHF.